This T cell receptor beta chain was profiled in a study of T cells in Graves' hyperthyroidism and ophthalmopathy. Study observations and caveats: Most expanded thyroid clonotypes above 0.001 recurred in blood. Ophthalmopathy was separated from stable hyperthyroidism by a 13 V-J model.

A note on this clonotype: Antigen: not known.

RNA transcripts were the template for amplifying TCR beta CDR3 regions. First-round RT-PCR targeting the TCR CDR3 was performed with the HTBI primer set. TCRdb reprocessed the multiplex PCR reads via MiXCR and lists one record per CDR3 protein. The table includes about 400,000 distinct CDR3 sequences, less than 20% detected once. What was sequenced was blood. The sequence was obtained from a woman aged 18 to 35 with Graves' hyperthyroidism.

In DNA form, the CDR3 reads TGTGCCACCAGTACTAGCGGGGGGCAATCCTACAATGAGCAGTTCTTC. This sequence encodes CATSTSGGQSYNEQFF. The chain is built from TRBV24-1 and TRBJ2-1; TRBD2 agrees at 12 bases. Germline CDR1 KGHDR, CDR2 SFDVKD. This CDR3 comprises 16 residues. Germline trimming cut 6 bases from V and 1 base from J; bases unmatched to any gene: 3.